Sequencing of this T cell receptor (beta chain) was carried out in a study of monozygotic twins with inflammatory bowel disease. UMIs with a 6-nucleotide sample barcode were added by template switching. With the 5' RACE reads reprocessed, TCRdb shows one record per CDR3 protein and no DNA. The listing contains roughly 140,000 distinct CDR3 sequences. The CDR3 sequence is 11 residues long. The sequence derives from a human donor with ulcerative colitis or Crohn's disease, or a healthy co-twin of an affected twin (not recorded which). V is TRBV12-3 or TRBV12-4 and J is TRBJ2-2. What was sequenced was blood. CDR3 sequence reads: CASSSLGELFF.